These T cell receptor beta chains were read from a single sample in a study of blood T cell repertoires in COVID-19. Clones were sequenced by immunoSEQ multiplex PCR, and TCRdb holds only the in-frame ones, with some missing. This sample has some 33,000 clones, with 75% to 90% found just once. The specimen was peripheral blood. These receptors all come from a man between 60 and 75 years old with acute or convalescent COVID-19. CDR3s include the opening cysteine and the closing phenylalanine or tryptophan. A D gene is named only where the DNA matches it firmly. Clone size is not always given. Where it is, it says once, few, many or a class for expanded clones.

CASSVEGAKNIQYF | TGTGCCAGCAGCGTAGAGGGGGCCAAAAACATTCAGTACTTC | TRBJ2-4 | 14 | NA | TRBV9 | NA
CATQLGREQYF | TGTGCCACCCAACTAGGACGGGAGCAGTACTTC | TRBJ2-7 | 11 | NA | TRBV28 | NA
CASSLAGLAGTDTQYF | TGCGCCAGCAGCTTGGCCGGACTAGCAGGCACAGATACGCAGTATTTT | TRBJ2-3 | 16 | NA | TRBV5-1 | TRBD2
CASSLRGLGTEAFF | TGTGCCAGCAGTCTCAGGGGGCTCGGCACTGAAGCTTTCTTT | TRBJ1-1 | 14 | NA | TRBV6-5 | TRBD1
CASSLRDRENQPQHF | TGTGCCAGCAGCTTACGGGACAGGGAAAATCAGCCCCAGCATTTT | TRBJ1-5 | 15 | NA | TRBV7-8 | TRBD1
CSVERVETQYF | TGCAGCGTTGAGAGGGTCGAGACCCAGTACTTC | TRBJ2-5 | 11 | NA | TRBV29-1 | NA
CASSYTGGVNTEAFF | TGTGCCAGCAGTTACACGGGAGGAGTGAACACTGAAGCTTTCTTT | TRBJ1-1 | 15 | NA | TRBV6-5 | NA
CASSRQDRHTEAFF | TGTGCCAGCAGCAGACAGGATCGACACACTGAAGCTTTCTTT | TRBJ1-1 | 14 | NA | TRBV9 | NA
CASSGGTSSSPQFF | TGTGCCAGCAGTGGGGGGACTAGCAGTTCGCCGCAGTTCTTC | TRBJ2-1 | 14 | NA | TRBV2 | TRBD2
CASSLVGGSGQTGELFF | TGTGCCAGCAGCTTAGTAGGCGGGTCAGGTCAGACCGGGGAGCTGTTTTTT | TRBJ2-2 | 17 | NA | TRBV11-3 | NA
CASRQGAAYEQYF | TGTGCCAGCAGACAGGGGGCGGCCTACGAGCAGTACTTC | TRBJ2-7 | 13 | few | TRBV28 | TRBD1
CASSSLTQNTEAFF | TGTGCCAGCAGCTCCCTTACACAGAACACTGAAGCTTTCTTT | TRBJ1-1 | 14 | few | TRBV11-3 | NA
CASGLDRGGNTGELFF | TGTGCTAGTGGTCTGGACAGAGGGGGGAACACCGGGGAGCTGTTTTTT | TRBJ2-2 | 16 | NA | TRBV12-5 | NA
CSVETGGMWENTEAFF | TGCAGCGTTGAAACAGGGGGGATGTGGGAGAACACTGAAGCTTTCTTT | TRBJ1-1 | 16 | NA | TRBV29-1 | TRBD1
CASSLDGGRSNYGYTF | TGTGCCAGCAGCTTAGATGGGGGGAGATCTAACTATGGCTACACCTTC | TRBJ1-2 | 16 | NA | TRBV11-3 | NA
CASSLDRGMNTEAFF | TGTGCCAGCAGCTTAGACAGGGGCATGAACACTGAAGCTTTCTTT | TRBJ1-1 | 15 | once | TRBV11-3 | NA
CASSLGQKNTIYF | TGTGCCAGCAGTTTAGGACAAAAAAACACCATATATTTT | TRBJ1-3 | 13 | NA | TRBV12-3/TRBV12-4 | NA
CASSEAQPQVGWEQYF | TGTGCCAGCAGTGAAGCGCAGCCACAGGTGGGTTGGGAGCAGTACTTC | TRBJ2-7 | 16 | NA | TRBV6-1 | NA
CATSKGASLIYNEQFF | TGTGCCACCAGCAAGGGGGCGAGCCTGATATACAATGAGCAGTTCTTC | TRBJ2-1 | 16 | NA | TRBV15 | TRBD1
CASRTRTGTGQPQHF | TGTGCCAGCAGGACCCGGACAGGGACGGGGCAGCCCCAGCATTTT | TRBJ1-5 | 15 | NA | TRBV2 | TRBD1
CSVEGTGVGGYTF | TGCAGCGTTGAAGGGACAGGGGTAGGGGGCTACACCTTC | TRBJ1-2 | 13 | NA | TRBV29-1 | TRBD1
CASSVGVVAVGYTF | TGTGCCAGTAGTGTGGGTGTCGTAGCTGTTGGCTACACCTTC | TRBJ1-2 | 14 | NA | TRBV19 | NA
CASRGTGYGTEAFF | TGTGCCAGCAGGGGGACAGGGTACGGGACTGAAGCTTTCTTT | TRBJ1-1 | 14 | NA | TRBV6-5 | TRBD1
CASSLGTSGRDEQFF | TGTGCCAGCAGCTTAGGGACTAGCGGGAGGGATGAGCAGTTCTTC | TRBJ2-1 | 15 | once | TRBV5-6 | TRBD2
CASSSQGTPPYNEQFF | TGTGCCAGCAGCTCTCAGGGGACCCCCCCCTACAATGAGCAGTTCTTC | TRBJ2-1 | 16 | NA | TRBV7-2 | NA
CATSRKDRGYNYGYTF | TGTGCCACCAGCAGAAAAGACAGGGGATATAACTATGGCTACACCTTC | TRBJ1-2 | 16 | NA | TRBV15 | TRBD1
CASRTTGAGYGYTF | TGTGCCAGCAGGACGACAGGGGCCGGTTATGGCTACACCTTC | TRBJ1-2 | 14 | once | TRBV2 | TRBD1
CASSKVSPSAYEQYF | TGTGCCAGCAGCAAAGTGAGTCCTAGCGCCTACGAGCAGTACTTC | TRBJ2-7 | 15 | NA | TRBV21-1 | NA
CASSRDRAYGYTF | TGTGCCAGCAGCCGCGACAGGGCCTACGGCTACACCTTC | TRBJ1-2 | 13 | NA | TRBV12-3/TRBV12-4 | TRBD1
CAWSTGVTDTQYF | TGTGCCTGGAGTACCGGGGTTACAGATACGCAGTATTTT | TRBJ2-3 | 13 | NA | TRBV30 | NA
CASSLRIGGGTEAFF | TGTGCCAGCAGCCTACGAATAGGGGGGGGCACTGAAGCTTTCTTT | TRBJ1-1 | 15 | once | TRBV14 | NA
CASSIAGVILGELFF | TGTGCCAGTAGTATTGCGGGAGTAATTTTGGGGGAGCTGTTTTTT | TRBJ2-2 | 15 | NA | TRBV19 | TRBD2
CASSYSQGAPGTEAFF | TGTGCCAGCAGTTACTCTCAGGGGGCACCGGGCACTGAAGCTTTCTTT | TRBJ1-1 | 16 | NA | TRBV6-5 | TRBD1
CASSYFLSSYEQYF | TGTGCCAGCAGTTACTTCCTCAGCTCCTACGAGCAGTACTTC | TRBJ2-7 | 14 | NA | TRBV6-5 | NA
CASSSEMVRQFF | TGTGCCAGCAGCAGCGAGATGGTTCGGCAGTTCTTC | TRBJ2-1 | 12 | NA | TRBV7-8 | NA
CASKRQGGGYGYTF | TGTGCCAGTAAGAGACAGGGGGGTGGCTATGGCTACACCTTC | TRBJ1-2 | 14 | NA | TRBV19 | TRBD1
CATSDSFPGLATYNEQFF | TGTGCCACCAGTGATTCCTTTCCGGGACTAGCTACCTACAATGAGCAGTTCTTC | TRBJ2-1 | 18 | NA | TRBV24-1 | TRBD2
CASSYSDTPPTEAFF | TGTGCCAGCAGTTACTCGGACACCCCTCCCACTGAAGCTTTCTTT | TRBJ1-1 | 15 | once | TRBV6-2/TRBV6-3 | NA
CASSLREQDTQYF | TGTGCCAGCAGTTTGAGGGAGCAAGATACGCAGTATTTT | TRBJ2-3 | 13 | NA | TRBV12-3/TRBV12-4 | NA
CASSPGTGIISGNTIYF | TGTGCCAGCTCACCCGGAACAGGGATAATCTCTGGAAACACCATATATTTT | TRBJ1-3 | 17 | NA | TRBV18 | NA
CASSLKSDSPLHF | TGCGCCAGCAGCTTGAAGAGTGATTCACCCCTCCACTTT | TRBJ1-6 | 13 | NA | TRBV5-1 | NA
CASSRRGQGKVDEQFF | TGCGCCAGCAGCCGCCGTGGACAGGGGAAGGTCGATGAGCAGTTCTTC | TRBJ2-1 | 16 | NA | TRBV5-1 | TRBD1
CASSRDTEGQPQHF | TGTGCCAGCAGCCGGGACACCGAGGGTCAGCCCCAGCATTTT | TRBJ1-5 | 14 | once | TRBV2 | NA
CASSGSVSEKLFF | TGTGCCAGCTCAGGGAGCGTAAGTGAAAAACTGTTTTTT | TRBJ1-4 | 13 | NA | TRBV18 | NA
CASSPSTRQSFF | TGTGCCAGCAGCCCCTCAACGCGACAGTCTTTCTTT | TRBJ1-1 | 12 | NA | TRBV3-1/TRBV3-2 | NA
CASSVYPSSYNEQFF | TGTGCCAGCAGCGTATATCCGAGCTCCTACAATGAGCAGTTCTTC | TRBJ2-1 | 15 | NA | TRBV9 | NA
CASSEPGQADNEQFF | TGTGCCAGCAGTGAACCGGGACAGGCGGACAATGAGCAGTTCTTC | TRBJ2-1 | 15 | NA | TRBV25-1 | TRBD1
CATSETWTRHPYEQYF | TGTGCCACCAGCGAGACTTGGACTAGGCACCCGTACGAGCAGTACTTC | TRBJ2-7 | 16 | NA | TRBV15 | TRBD2
CSASRRVSNQPQHF | TGCAGTGCTAGTCGGAGGGTGAGCAATCAGCCCCAGCATTTT | TRBJ1-5 | 14 | NA | TRBV20-1 | NA
CASSRGNEAFF | TGTGCCAGCAGTCGAGGGAATGAAGCTTTCTTT | TRBJ1-1 | 11 | NA | TRBV11-3 | NA
CSVSDGTGELFF | TGCAGCGTTTCCGACGGGACCGGGGAGCTGTTTTTT | TRBJ2-2 | 12 | NA | TRBV29-1 | NA
CASSQEPGLANTGELFF | TGCGCCAGCAGCCAAGAACCGGGACTAGCGAACACCGGGGAGCTGTTTTTT | TRBJ2-2 | 17 | NA | TRBV4-1 | TRBD2
CASSLEKGLAGEGEQFF | TGTGCCAGCAGCTTAGAAAAAGGGCTAGCGGGAGAAGGTGAGCAGTTCTTC | TRBJ2-1 | 17 | NA | TRBV7-9 | TRBD2
CASSEAKVGTAFGYTF | TGTGCCAGCAGTGAAGCCAAAGTGGGGACTGCCTTTGGCTACACCTTC | TRBJ1-2 | 16 | NA | TRBV6-1 | NA
CASRVSGGELFF | TGCGCCAGCAGGGTATCCGGCGGGGAGCTGTTTTTT | TRBJ2-2 | 12 | NA | TRBV10-1 | NA